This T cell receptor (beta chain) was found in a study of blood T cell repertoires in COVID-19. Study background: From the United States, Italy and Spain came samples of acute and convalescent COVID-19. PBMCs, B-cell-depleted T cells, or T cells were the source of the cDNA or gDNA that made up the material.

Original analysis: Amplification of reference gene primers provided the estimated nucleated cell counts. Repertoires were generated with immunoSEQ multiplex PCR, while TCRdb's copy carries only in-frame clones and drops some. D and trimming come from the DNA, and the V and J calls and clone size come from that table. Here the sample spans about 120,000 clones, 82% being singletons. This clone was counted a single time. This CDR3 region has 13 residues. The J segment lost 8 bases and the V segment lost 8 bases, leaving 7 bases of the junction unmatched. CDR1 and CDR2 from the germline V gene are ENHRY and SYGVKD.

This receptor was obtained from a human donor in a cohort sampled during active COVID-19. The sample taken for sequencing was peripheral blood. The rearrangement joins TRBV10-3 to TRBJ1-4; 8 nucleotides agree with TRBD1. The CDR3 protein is CAIPDRVGEKLFF. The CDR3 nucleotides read TGTGCCATCCCGGACAGGGTGGGGGAAAAACTGTTTTTT.